A single sample is the source of the 4 T cell receptor beta chains below, sequenced in a study of blood T cell repertoires in COVID-19. The repertoire was sequenced with immunoSEQ multiplex PCR; TCRdb's copy has only in-frame clones and lacks some. Among 200,000 to 300,000 clones, about four fifths were seen once, and the ten largest hold roughly 2%. The material sequenced was peripheral blood. Receptor source: a man between 25 and 39 years old who had recovered from COVID-19.

The chain links TRBV5-8 to TRBJ2-3; 7 nucleotides align to TRBD2. With V trimmed by 5 bases and J by 4 bases, 7 bases remained unmatched. The CDR3 runs to 14 residues. Germline-derived CDR1 and CDR2 are SGHTS and YDEGEE. CDR3 sequence (DNA): TGTGCCAGCAGGGGGGGGTACACACCAGATACGCAGTATTTT. Amino acid sequence: CASRGGYTPDTQYF.

This rearrangement joins TRBV11-2 to TRBJ2-3; 9 positions agree with TRBD2. The CDR3 covers 16 residues. V shed 0 bases and J 2 bases; nucleotides not matched to a gene: 3. CDR1 and CDR2 from the germline V gene are SGHAT and FQNNGV. The CDR3 nucleotides read TGTGCCAGCAGCTTAGATCTAGCGGGGTCCACAGATACGCAGTATTTT. It codes for CASSLDLAGSTDTQYF.

The chain has TRBV7-9 and TRBJ2-7, with 7 positions matching TRBD2. CDR1 is SEHNR and CDR2 is FQNEAQ in the germline V gene (reference sequence). J gave up 2 bases and V 1 base, and 2 bases lay outside the gene matches. The CDR3 sequence is 14 residues long. CDR3 loop: CASSLDLAAYEQYF. The CDR3 nucleotides read TGTGCCAGCAGCTTAGATCTAGCGGCCTACGAGCAGTACTTC.

The V call is TRBV19, the J call TRBJ1-3; D unresolved. Trimming took 4 bases from V and 2 from J, leaving 6 bases between them. The germline CDR1 and CDR2 sequences are LNHDA and SQIVND (reference sequence). The CDR3 loop spans 13 amino acids. CDR3 bases: TGTGCCAGTAGTACAGTGCCTGGAAACACCATATATTTT. Its protein is CASSTVPGNTIYF. Variable domain in full (rest from reference TRBV19 and TRBJ1-3): DGGITQSPKYLFRKEGQNVTLSCEQNLNHDAMYWYRQDPGQGLRLIYYSQIVNDFQKGDIAEGYSVSREKKESFPLTVTSAQKNPTAFYLCASSTVPGNTIYFGEGSWLTVV.